Following are 8 T cell receptor beta chains from one sample sequenced in a study of tumor-infiltrating lymphocytes in primary liver carcinoma. Synthesis of TCR beta cDNA was carried out from 500 ng total RNA with a constant-region primer. Modified slightly, ARM-PCR produced TCR beta libraries over three nested multiplex PCR rounds. PCR rounds one and two used TRBV1-TRBV30 forward primers with a C-beta reverse primer for 10 cycles each. TCRdb fed the multiplex PCR reads into MiXCR, producing one record per CDR3 protein. This sample yields fewer than 90,000 distinct CDR3 sequences, of which roughly 72% are seen a single time; roughly a fifth belongs to the top ten. Co-extraction yielded RNA and DNA from around 20-30 mg of unsorted bulk tissue. Sequencing was performed on liver tumor tissue from sampling region 1. Regarding subset: tumor region T1, superior pole. All receptors come from a middle-aged man with primary liver carcinoma and hepatitis B virus infection.

Concerning this clonotype itself: A read error is possible here, since a much larger clone lies one base away. The chain employs TRBV30 and TRBJ1-4; 9 bases agree with TRBD1. The trim removed 8 bases at V and 3 bases at J, leaving 10 bases unmatched. The CDR3 totals 15 residues. Germline V CDR1 and CDR2: GTSNPN, SVGIG (reference sequence). The CDR3 DNA follows: TGTGCCCCCCAGACAGGGGGAGCGGCTAATGAAAAACTGTTTTTT. Its translation: CAPQTGGAANEKLFF.

The CDR3 is CAHRTRGAANEKLFF. The CDR3 nucleotides are TGTGCCCACCGGACACGGGGAGCGGCTAATGAAAAACTGTTTTTT. The chain employs TRBV30 and TRBJ1-4; perhaps TRBD1 as D (5 bases). The CDR3 contains 15 residues. V lost 8 bases and J lost 3, with 19 bases in between. Germline V gene lookup returns CDR1 GTSNPN and CDR2 SVGIG (reference sequence).

The CDR3, as DNA: TGCAGCGTTGGTGGGATTGCCGCCGAGACCCAGTACTTC. Protein sequence: CSVGGIAAETQYF. This chain connects TRBV29-1 to TRBJ2-5; D unresolved. Germline assignment: CDR1 SQVTM and CDR2 ANQGSEA. V lost 4 bases, J lost 5 bases, and 14 bases lay in between. CDR3 length equals 13 residues.

The rearrangement joins TRBV11-3 to TRBJ2-1; 8 bases match TRBD2. The CDR3 sequence is 16 residues long. Germline V gene lookup returns CDR1 SGHNT and CDR2 YENEEA. For the CDR3, the DNA is TGTCCCGGCAGCCTAGGGTCCTTAGCGGGATCCGGTGAGCAGTTCTTC. It yields the protein CPGSLGSLAGSGEQFF.

Note on this clonotype: A junction end diverges from the germline sequence, so it may reflect a read error. J is TRBJ2-7 and V is TRBV11-2, with D possibly matching TRBD1 (7 bases). The germline gives CDR1 SGHAT, CDR2 FQNNGV. This CDR3 has 16 amino acids. DNA of the CDR3: TGTGCCAGCAGCTTAGATCCGGGGGACAGTATCTACGAACAGTACTTC. As protein: CASSLDPGDSIYEQYF.

In the case of this clonotype: At one end, the junction sequence differs from germline, possibly due to a read error. The chain recombines TRBV11-2 with TRBJ1-2; perhaps TRBD1 as D (5 bases). Germline V gene data show CDR1 as SGHAT and CDR2 as FQNNGV. This CDR3 has 13 residues. The CDR3 coding sequence is TGTGCCAGCACCTTAGAGGGGAACTATGGTTATACCTTC. Amino acid sequence: CASTLEGNYGYTF.

V and J are TRBV20-1 and TRBJ2-5; D might be TRBD1 or TRBD2, each matching 6 bases. The CDR3 runs to 13 residues. The ends were cut back, 7 bases at V and 4 bases at J, with 16 bases in the middle. Germline assignment: CDR1 DFQATT and CDR2 SNEGSKA (reference sequence). The CDR3 region is CSEGGQLGETQYF. CDR3 sequence (DNA): TGCAGTGAGGGGGGCCAGTTGGGAGAGACCCAGTACTTC.

This clonotype appeared once. The rearrangement joins TRBV10-3 to TRBJ1-6; 8 nucleotides line up with TRBD1. V was pared by 6 bases and J by 14 bases, with 12 bases of the junction left unmatched. Looked up from germline, CDR1 is ENHRY and CDR2 is SYGVKD. The CDR3 contains 14 residues. For the CDR3, the DNA is TGTGCCATCAGCCATGACAGGGGAGGGTCATCCCTCCACTTT. Translation gives CAISHDRGGSSLHF.